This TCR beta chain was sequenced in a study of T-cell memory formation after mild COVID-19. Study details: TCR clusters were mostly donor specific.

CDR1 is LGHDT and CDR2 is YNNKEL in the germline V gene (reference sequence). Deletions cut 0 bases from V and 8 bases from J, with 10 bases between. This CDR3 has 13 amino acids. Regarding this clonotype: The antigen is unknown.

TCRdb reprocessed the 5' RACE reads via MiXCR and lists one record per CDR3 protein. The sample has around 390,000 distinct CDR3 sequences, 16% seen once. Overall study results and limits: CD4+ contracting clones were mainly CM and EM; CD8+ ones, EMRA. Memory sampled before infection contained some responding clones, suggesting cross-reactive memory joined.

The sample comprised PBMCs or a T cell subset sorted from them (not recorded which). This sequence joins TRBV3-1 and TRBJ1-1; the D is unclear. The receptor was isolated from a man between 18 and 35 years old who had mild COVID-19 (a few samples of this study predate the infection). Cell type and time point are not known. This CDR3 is CASSQDGSTEAFF. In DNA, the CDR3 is TGTGCCAGCAGCCAAGACGGGTCCACCGAAGCTTTCTTT.